Listed here are 27 T cell receptor beta chains from one sample, sequenced in a study of T-cell memory formation after mild COVID-19. In TCRdb, the 5' RACE reads were re-called with MiXCR into one record per CDR3 protein. The table includes almost 550,000 distinct CDR3 sequences, around 20% detected once. The source material was PBMCs or a T cell subset sorted from them (not recorded which). The receptor set was obtained from an adult woman who had mild COVID-19 (a few samples of this study predate the infection). Cell type and time point are not known.

The rearrangement joins TRBV3-1 to TRBJ1-4; the D is unclear. CDR3 length: 14 residues. V gave up 1 base and J gave up 5 bases, with 8 bases separating them. Germline V gene sequence: CDR1 LGHDT, CDR2 YNNKEL (reference sequence). The CDR3 sequence: CASSQGSKNEKLFF. The CDR3 region has the DNA TGTGCCAGCAGCCAAGGGAGCAAGAATGAAAAACTGTTTTTT.

This clonotype occurred once. The chain's CDR3 is CASSLAAGGREQYF. In nucleotides, the CDR3 is TGTGCCAGCAGCTTAGCCGCAGGGGGTCGAGAGCAGTACTTC. The chain joins TRBV7-9 to TRBJ2-7, with 7 bases aligning to TRBD1. Germline V gene data show CDR1 as SEHNR and CDR2 as FQNEAQ (reference sequence). This CDR3 comprises 14 residues. After removal of 0 bases from V and 7 bases from J, the junction contained 6 bases not matched to a gene.

This chain uses TRBV7-6 with TRBJ1-4, with D possibly matching TRBD1 (6 bases). This CDR3 spans 16 amino acids. The V end lost 5 bases, the J end lost 7 bases, and 20 bases lay between the germline ends. Germline CDR1 reads SGHVS; CDR2 reads FNYEAQ. The CDR3 loop is CASSRTQGIGVEKLFF. In DNA, the CDR3 is TGTGCCAGCAGCCGGACGCAGGGGATCGGGGTTGAAAAACTGTTTTTT.

In this sample, this clonotype turned up a few times. The J gene is TRBJ2-3, the V gene TRBV18; maybe TRBD2 (5 bases). Trimming pared 6 bases from V and 5 bases from J, leaving 18 bases between. Per the germline V gene, CDR1 is KGHSH and CDR2 is LQKENI. This CDR3 is built from 15 residues. CDR3 bases: TGTGCCAGCTCCCCAGAGGACCTAGCTGTAGATACGCAGTATTTT. Protein sequence: CASSPEDLAVDTQYF.

The chain combines TRBV20-1 with TRBJ2-1; 8 nucleotides line up with TRBD2. The V and J ends lost 1 base and 4 bases, in that order; junction bases with no gene match: 9. The CDR3 is 16 amino acids. CDR1 DFQATT and CDR2 SNEGSKA come from the germline V gene (reference sequence). Here the CDR3 reads CSARASGSGFYNEQFF. The CDR3 region has the DNA TGCAGTGCTAGAGCCAGCGGGAGCGGCTTTTACAATGAGCAGTTCTTC.

This chain connects TRBV19 to TRBJ2-7; maybe TRBD2 (5 bases). This CDR3 comprises 14 residues. The ends were cut back, 2 bases at V and 2 bases at J, with 10 bases in the middle. Looked up from germline, CDR1 is LNHDA and CDR2 is SQIVND (reference sequence). The DNA for the CDR3 is TGTGCCAGTAGTATAACGGGGATGACCTACGAGCAGTACTTC. It codes for CASSITGMTYEQYF.

This chain uses TRBV7-2 with TRBJ2-5; D perhaps matches TRBD2 (5 bases). The CDR3 is 13 amino acids. Germline CDR1 and CDR2: SGHTA and FQGNSA. V was cut by 5 bases and J by 5 bases, with 12 bases left in between. The CDR3 sequence is CASSPLGRETQYF. CDR3 sequence (DNA): TGTGCCAGCAGCCCACTAGGGCGGGAGACCCAGTACTTC.

The chain employs TRBV5-4 and TRBJ2-1, with TRBD1 matching over 7 bases. Germline V CDR1 and CDR2: SGHNT, YYREEE (reference sequence). With V trimmed by 1 base and J by 6 bases, 7 bases remained unmatched. This CDR3 region has 15 residues. DNA for the CDR3: TGTGCCAGCAGCTTGAAAAGACAGGGCGGCAATGAGCAGTTCTTC. Translation: CASSLKRQGGNEQFF.

V and J are TRBV6-5 and TRBJ2-3; 12 positions agree with TRBD2. The CDR3 contains 17 residues. Germline V gene data show CDR1 as MNHEY and CDR2 as SVGAGI. Germline trimming cut 0 bases from V and 2 bases from J; bases unmatched to any gene: 3. The CDR3 is CASSYSWTSGDTDTQYF. For the CDR3, the DNA is TGTGCCAGCAGTTACTCGTGGACTAGCGGGGACACAGATACGCAGTATTTT.

The chain joins TRBV14 to TRBJ1-2; D possibly corresponds to TRBD1 (6 bases). This CDR3 is built from 15 residues. The germline CDR1 and CDR2 sequences are SGHDN and FVKESK. V was trimmed by 4 bases and J by 4 bases, leaving 16 bases between them. The CDR3 region is CASSRNQQGGYGYTF. CDR3 nucleotide sequence: TGTGCCAGCAGCCGGAATCAACAGGGCGGCTATGGCTACACCTTC.

The rearrangement joins TRBV5-5 to TRBJ2-7; 10 bases fit TRBD2. The length of the CDR3 is 14 residues. V was pared by 2 bases and J by 5 bases, with 4 bases of the junction left unmatched. Germline V gene lookup returns CDR1 SGHKS and CDR2 YYEKEE (reference sequence). This CDR3 is CASSFGLAVHEQYF. For the CDR3, the DNA is TGTGCCAGCAGCTTTGGACTAGCGGTCCACGAGCAGTACTTC.

CDR3 sequence reads: CASRPTGTGGTDTQYF. CDR3 nucleotides: TGTGCCAGCAGGCCAACCGGGACAGGGGGCACAGATACGCAGTATTTT. The rearrangement links TRBV6-2 or TRBV6-3 to TRBJ2-3; 10 nucleotides agree with TRBD1. Germline CDR1 is MNHEY and CDR2 is SVGEGT. This CDR3 comprises 16 residues. V lost 6 bases, J lost 1 base, and 7 bases stayed unmatched.

In its sample, this clonotype was seen a few times. The rearrangement links TRBV5-1 to TRBJ2-5; D gene unclear. V lost 0 bases and J lost 5, with 5 bases in between. Germline V CDR1 and CDR2: SGHRS, YFSETQ. The CDR3 sequence is 12 residues long. CDR3 residues: CASSLDWETQYF. The CDR3 nucleotides are TGCGCCAGCAGCTTGGATTGGGAGACCCAGTACTTC.

This clonotype has just a few counts. This chain joins TRBV9 and TRBJ1-5; D is undetermined. The germline gives CDR1 SGDLS, CDR2 YYNGEE. V was pared by 0 bases and J by 5 bases, with 6 bases between. The CDR3 covers 13 residues. CDR3 sequence: CASSVEWDQPQHF. CDR3 nucleotides: TGTGCCAGCAGCGTAGAATGGGATCAGCCCCAGCATTTT.

The chain combines TRBV29-1 with TRBJ2-1, with D perhaps TRBD2 (5 bases). The germline V and J ends were trimmed by 6 bases and 4 bases, with 19 bases remaining between them. Germline values: CDR1 SQVTM, CDR2 ANQGSEA. The CDR3 has 15 amino acids. The CDR3 sequence: CSVPQGLGFYNEQFF. The CDR3 DNA follows: TGCAGCGTCCCACAAGGACTCGGGTTTTACAATGAGCAGTTCTTC.

The rearrangement links TRBV7-2 to TRBJ2-5; TRBD2 agrees at 7 bases. The CDR3 totals 15 residues. The trim removed 5 bases at V and 5 bases at J, leaving 11 bases unmatched. Looked up from germline, CDR1 is SGHTA and CDR2 is FQGNSA. The CDR3 spells CASSETLTSWETQYF. CDR3 bases: TGTGCCAGCAGCGAGACACTGACTAGCTGGGAGACCCAGTACTTC.

The chain recombines TRBV5-6 with TRBJ1-1; TRBD1 matches 7 bases. The CDR3 totals 16 residues. Per the germline V gene, CDR1 is SGHDT and CDR2 is YYEEEE. J lost 5 bases, V lost 4 bases, and 14 bases had no gene match. The CDR3: CASSPPAARGGTEAFF. DNA of the CDR3: TGTGCCAGCAGCCCGCCCGCGGCCAGGGGGGGGACTGAAGCTTTCTTT.

This clonotype showed up just a few times. The chain links TRBV7-9 to TRBJ2-5; perhaps TRBD1 as D (6 bases). The CDR3 extends over 14 amino acids. The germline V gene encodes CDR1 SEHNR and CDR2 FQNEAQ (reference sequence). Trimming shortened V by 8 bases and J by 1 base, and 14 bases separated the two germline ends. The CDR3 DNA follows: TGTGCCAGCTCAGACCACAGGGTCCAAGAGACCCAGTACTTC. Amino acids: CASSDHRVQETQYF.

This clonotype was counted a few times. This chain joins TRBV20-1 and TRBJ2-1; 7 bases match TRBD2. Germline V lookup: CDR1 DFQATT, CDR2 SNEGSKA (reference sequence). The CDR3 runs to 14 residues. The V segment lost 3 bases and the J segment 0 bases; nucleotides outside the gene matches: 2. For the CDR3, the DNA is TGCAGTGCTAGGCAGCGGGACTCCTACAATGAGCAGTTCTTC. Protein sequence: CSARQRDSYNEQFF.

This clonotype was recorded a few times. The chain employs TRBV10-3 and TRBJ2-3, with TRBD2 matching over 10 bases. The length of the CDR3 is 14 residues. The J segment lost 3 bases and the V segment lost 5 bases, leaving 2 bases of the junction unmatched. Germline lookup yields CDR1 ENHRY and CDR2 SYGVKD. CDR3 in DNA: TGTGCCATCAGTAGCGGGGGGGGGACAGATACGCAGTATTTT. This gives the protein CAISSGGGTDTQYF.

This clonotype was picked up many times. The V gene is TRBV5-1, the J gene TRBJ2-7, with D maybe TRBD1 (6 bases). The V end was cut by 5 bases, the J end by 2 bases, with 17 bases between. This CDR3 has 15 amino acids. Germline V gives CDR1 SGHRS, CDR2 YFSETQ. CDR3 DNA sequence: TGCGCCAGCAGTTCCTCACAGGGAGCTCCCTACGAGCAGTACTTC. It codes for CASSSSQGAPYEQYF.

This clonotype was observed a handful of times. This sequence joins TRBV9 and TRBJ1-1; 7 nucleotides match TRBD1. Germline-derived CDR1 and CDR2 are SGDLS and YYNGEE. The CDR3 loop spans 14 amino acids. The V segment lost 0 bases and the J segment 4 bases; nucleotides outside the gene matches: 3. CDR3 protein: CASSVGSGGTEAFF. Here the CDR3 DNA reads TGTGCCAGCAGCGTAGGTTCAGGGGGCACTGAAGCTTTCTTT.

The rearrangement links TRBV19 to TRBJ2-2; the match to TRBD2 covers 13 bases. This CDR3 is 18 amino acids long. The germline gives CDR1 LNHDA, CDR2 SQIVND (reference sequence). J was trimmed by 3 bases and V by 2 bases; bases with no gene match: 6. The CDR3 loop reads CASSITSGRAYYTGELFF. DNA of the CDR3: TGTGCCAGTAGTATAACTAGCGGGAGGGCCTACTACACCGGGGAGCTGTTTTTT.

This clonotype was counted a few times. The rearrangement uses TRBV12-3 or TRBV12-4 and TRBJ2-3; D may be TRBD2 (5 bases). Deletions cut 3 bases from V and 1 base from J, with 8 bases between. There are 14 residues in the CDR3. The CDR3 region is CASSFRSGTDTQYF. Written as DNA, the CDR3 is TGTGCCAGCAGTTTTCGTAGCGGCACAGATACGCAGTATTTT.

J is TRBJ2-7 and V is TRBV7-9, with TRBD1 matching over 7 bases. CDR3 length: 15 amino acids. J lost 1 base, V lost 3 bases, and 6 bases had no gene match. CDR1 and CDR2 from the germline V gene are SEHNR and FQNEAQ (reference sequence). The chain's CDR3 is CASSFTTGLSYEQYF. The CDR3 DNA is TGTGCCAGCAGCTTCACGACAGGGTTATCCTACGAGCAGTACTTC.

This CDR3 is CASRPAGQETQYF. DNA for the CDR3: TGTGCCAGCAGGCCGGCCGGGCAAGAGACCCAGTACTTC. The rearrangement links TRBV11-2 to TRBJ2-5; D gene ambiguous. CDR3 size: 13 residues. In germline, CDR1 is SGHAT, CDR2 FQNNGV. The V and J ends lost 6 bases and 2 bases respectively, with 10 bases between them. The entire variable domain, with the rest obtained from reference TRBV11-2 and TRBJ2-5, is as follows: EAGVAQSPRYKIIEKRQSVAFWCNPISGHATLYWYQQILGQGPKLLIQFQNNGVVDDSQLPKDRFSAERLKGVDSTLKIQPAKLEDSAVYLCASRPAGQETQYFGPGTRLLVL.

The chain recombines TRBV27 with TRBJ2-1; 15 nucleotides align to TRBD2. CDR1 and CDR2 (germline): MNHEY, SMNVEV (reference sequence). Germline trimming cut 5 bases from V and 3 bases from J; bases unmatched to any gene: 8. This CDR3 comprises 18 residues. The DNA for the CDR3 is TGTGCCAGCAGTCCCCGGACTAGCGGGAGGGCCATCTACAATGAGCAGTTCTTC. This sequence encodes CASSPRTSGRAIYNEQFF.